This T cell receptor (beta chain) is from a study of response to subunit inactivated influenza vaccine. J lost 6 bases, V lost 2 bases, and 10 bases had no gene match. The CDR3 consists of 16 residues. The germline CDR1 and CDR2 sequences are LGHNA and YSLEER. The table lists this clonotype with a few counts. Its antigen is undetermined. TCRdb itself ran the RT-PCR reads through MiXCR, one entry per CDR3 protein. Among more than 450,000 distinct CDR3 sequences listed, 6% to 9% were seen once. Study-wide results and caveats: Seasonal influenza vaccination, on each occasion, was suggested by the authors to recruit few new T cells.

This receptor was taken from a man aged 50 to 75 who received an inactivated influenza vaccine. This rearrangement joins TRBV4-3 to TRBJ2-3; 8 bases map to TRBD1. The specimen comprised PBMCs from blood, sampled 23 months after vaccination. CDR3: CASSQKARGRIDTQYF. The DNA of the CDR3 is TGCGCCAGCAGCCAAAAAGCCAGGGGGCGGATTGATACGCAGTATTTT.